A selection of T cell receptor beta chains follows, all from one sample in a study of cytomegalovirus exposure and HLA in healthy donors. TCRdb keeps only in-frame clones here, not all; method: immunoSEQ multiplex PCR. This table has over 50,000 clones, approximately 80% appearing once. Input material: PBMCs. The receptors derive from a female donor in good health and CMV-seronegative. CDR3s include the opening cysteine and the closing phenylalanine or tryptophan. D genes are given only for firm matches. The size of a clone is reported for some rows only, either as once, few or many, or as a class for expanded clones.

j_call v_call d_call clone_size cdr3_aa cdr3_nt
TRBJ2-1 TRBV18 . . CASSLYRDSPYNEQFF TGTGCCAGCTCACTCTACCGGGACTCCCCCTACAATGAGCAGTTCTTC
TRBJ1-2 TRBV4-2 TRBD1 . CASSQDRDRGQGYTF TGTGCCAGCAGCCAAGATCGGGACAGGGGGCAAGGCTACACCTTC
TRBJ2-5 TRBV20-1 . . CSSTREETQYF TGCAGTTCCACTAGAGAAGAGACCCAGTACTTC
TRBJ1-3 TRBV9 TRBD1 . CASSTQGVMSGNTIYF TGTGCCAGCAGCACCCAGGGGGTAATGTCTGGAAACACCATATATTTT
TRBJ2-3 TRBV18 . . CASRYSTSTDTQYF TGTGCCAGTCGTTACAGCACTAGCACAGATACGCAGTATTTT
TRBJ2-1 TRBV27 . . CASSLDSYNEQFF TGTGCCAGCAGTCTGGACAGCTACAATGAGCAGTTCTTC
TRBJ2-7 TRBV7-2 . . CASSPHSYEQYF TGTGCCAGTAGCCCCCACTCCTACGAGCAGTACTTC
TRBJ1-1 TRBV5-1 . few CASSLVLGATTEAFF TGCGCCAGCAGCTTGGTTCTGGGGGCGACAACTGAAGCTTTCTTT
TRBJ2-7 TRBV30 . . CAWSVSQGIAVLTYEQYF TGTGCCTGGAGTGTGAGTCAGGGTATAGCGGTGCTCACCTACGAGCAGTACTTC
TRBJ2-1 TRBV9 . . CASSLGTLLQEEQFF TGTGCCAGCAGCCTCGGGACTCTTCTTCAGGAGGAGCAGTTCTTC
TRBJ2-3 TRBV29-1 TRBD1 . CSVTDRGNPQDTQYF TGCAGCGTGACCGACAGGGGAAATCCCCAAGATACGCAGTATTTT
TRBJ2-1 TRBV25-1 TRBD1 . CASSGGQGSYNEQFF TGTGCCAGCAGTGGCGGACAGGGGTCCTACAATGAGCAGTTCTTC
TRBJ2-1 TRBV2 . . CASRATRESGFEQFF TGTGCCAGCAGAGCGACCCGGGAAAGTGGGTTTGAGCAGTTCTTC
TRBJ2-5 TRBV5-1 TRBD1 . CASSLGGLPGTGEQETQYF TGCGCCAGCAGCTTGGGGGGCCTACCCGGGACAGGAGAACAAGAGACCCAGTACTTC
TRBJ1-6 TRBV27 . . CASSLVRYNSPLHF TGTGCCAGCAGTTTGGTCCGGTATAATTCACCCCTCCACTTT
TRBJ2-1 TRBV7-9 TRBD2 . CASSLNAGGRNEQFF TGTGCCAGCAGCTTAAACGCGGGAGGGAGGAATGAGCAGTTCTTC
TRBJ2-6 TRBV15 . few CATSASRGSGANVLTF TGTGCCACCAGCGCCTCGCGAGGGTCCGGGGCCAACGTCCTGACTTTC
TRBJ2-3 TRBV28 TRBD2 . CASSLREGGSTDTQYF TGTGCCAGCAGTTTAAGGGAGGGAGGGAGCACAGATACGCAGTATTTT
TRBJ2-3 TRBV6-5 TRBD1 . CASSSSWTGLADTQYF TGTGCCAGCAGTTCCTCGTGGACAGGGCTGGCAGATACGCAGTATTTT
TRBJ1-2 TRBV6-5 TRBD1 . CASSYSAGQGVGGYTF TGTGCCAGCAGTTACTCGGCGGGGCAGGGGGTCGGCGGCTACACCTTC
TRBJ2-3 TRBV5-1 . once CASSTGLRALGGDTQYF TGCGCCAGCAGCACCGGGCTAAGGGCTTTGGGGGGAGATACGCAGTATTTT
TRBJ2-2 TRBV6-1 . once CASANTRSTGELFF TGTGCCAGCGCTAATACGAGGAGCACCGGGGAGCTGTTTTTT
TRBJ2-5 TRBV5-1 TRBD1 . CASSLGTGVETQYF TGCGCCAGCAGCTTGGGGACAGGGGTTGAGACCCAGTACTTC
TRBJ2-5 TRBV19 TRBD2 few CASSSPLAGAQETQYF TGTGCCAGTAGTTCACCACTAGCGGGAGCCCAAGAGACCCAGTACTTC
TRBJ2-7 TRBV6-6 TRBD2 . CASRNSGRVYEQYF TGTGCCAGCAGGAATAGCGGGAGGGTGTACGAGCAGTACTTC
TRBJ1-1 TRBV18 . . CASSPWIGGRGTEAFF TGTGCCAGCTCACCATGGATCGGGGGGCGCGGGACTGAAGCTTTCTTT
TRBJ2-1 TRBV9 TRBD2 . CASSPYRLAGTNEQFF TGTGCCAGCAGCCCCTATCGACTAGCGGGCACCAATGAGCAGTTCTTC
TRBJ2-7 TRBV27 . . CASSSNLANYEQYF TGTGCCAGCAGTTCCAATCTAGCGAACTACGAGCAGTACTTC
TRBJ2-3 TRBV29-1 TRBD2 . CSADGTSDTDTQYF TGCAGCGCAGACGGGACTAGCGACACAGATACGCAGTATTTT
TRBJ2-5 TRBV21-1 . few CASRTSGAEEGETQYF TGTGCCAGCCGGACTAGCGGGGCCGAGGAGGGAGAGACCCAGTACTTC
TRBJ2-7 TRBV19 TRBD1 . CASSGDRRYEQYF TGTGCCAGTAGCGGGGACAGACGATACGAGCAGTACTTC
TRBJ2-3 TRBV29-1 TRBD1 . CSAGTRDREYF TGCAGCGCGGGAACCCGGGACAGGGAATATTTT
TRBJ2-1 TRBV7-9 . . CASSLPGGSNSNEQFF TGTGCCAGCAGCCTCCCTGGGGGGTCGAATTCCAATGAGCAGTTCTTC
TRBJ2-7 TRBV15 . . CATSRDVGGQYEQYF TGTGCCACCAGCAGAGATGTGGGGGGTCAGTACGAGCAGTACTTC
TRBJ1-2 TRBV9 . . CASSVGRELGYTF TGTGCCAGCAGCGTCGGGAGGGAGCTGGGCTACACCTTC
TRBJ2-3 TRBV4-3 . . CASSQSRVRTDTQYF TGCGCCAGCAGCCAGTCTCGCGTTCGGACAGATACGCAGTATTTT
TRBJ1-2 TRBV6-6 TRBD1 . CASSSPGTADYGYTF TGTGCCAGCAGTTCTCCCGGGACAGCCGACTATGGCTACACCTTC
TRBJ2-7 TRBV30 . once CAWSVLGDIRPSYEQYF TGTGCCTGGAGTGTACTGGGGGACATAAGGCCGTCTTACGAGCAGTACTTC
TRBJ1-2 TRBV7-9 . . CSSSLGLYGYTF TGTTCCAGCAGCTTAGGACTCTATGGCTACACCTTC
TRBJ1-1 TRBV5-1 . . CASSWMGGDTEAFF TGCGCCAGCAGCTGGATGGGGGGGGACACTGAAGCTTTCTTT
TRBJ1-4 TRBV25-1 . . CASSLRSILFF TGTGCCAGCAGCCTCAGAAGTATACTGTTTTTT
TRBJ2-1 TRBV4-1 . once CASSQDFTPQEQFF TGCGCCAGCAGCCAAGATTTCACCCCCCAGGAGCAGTTCTTC